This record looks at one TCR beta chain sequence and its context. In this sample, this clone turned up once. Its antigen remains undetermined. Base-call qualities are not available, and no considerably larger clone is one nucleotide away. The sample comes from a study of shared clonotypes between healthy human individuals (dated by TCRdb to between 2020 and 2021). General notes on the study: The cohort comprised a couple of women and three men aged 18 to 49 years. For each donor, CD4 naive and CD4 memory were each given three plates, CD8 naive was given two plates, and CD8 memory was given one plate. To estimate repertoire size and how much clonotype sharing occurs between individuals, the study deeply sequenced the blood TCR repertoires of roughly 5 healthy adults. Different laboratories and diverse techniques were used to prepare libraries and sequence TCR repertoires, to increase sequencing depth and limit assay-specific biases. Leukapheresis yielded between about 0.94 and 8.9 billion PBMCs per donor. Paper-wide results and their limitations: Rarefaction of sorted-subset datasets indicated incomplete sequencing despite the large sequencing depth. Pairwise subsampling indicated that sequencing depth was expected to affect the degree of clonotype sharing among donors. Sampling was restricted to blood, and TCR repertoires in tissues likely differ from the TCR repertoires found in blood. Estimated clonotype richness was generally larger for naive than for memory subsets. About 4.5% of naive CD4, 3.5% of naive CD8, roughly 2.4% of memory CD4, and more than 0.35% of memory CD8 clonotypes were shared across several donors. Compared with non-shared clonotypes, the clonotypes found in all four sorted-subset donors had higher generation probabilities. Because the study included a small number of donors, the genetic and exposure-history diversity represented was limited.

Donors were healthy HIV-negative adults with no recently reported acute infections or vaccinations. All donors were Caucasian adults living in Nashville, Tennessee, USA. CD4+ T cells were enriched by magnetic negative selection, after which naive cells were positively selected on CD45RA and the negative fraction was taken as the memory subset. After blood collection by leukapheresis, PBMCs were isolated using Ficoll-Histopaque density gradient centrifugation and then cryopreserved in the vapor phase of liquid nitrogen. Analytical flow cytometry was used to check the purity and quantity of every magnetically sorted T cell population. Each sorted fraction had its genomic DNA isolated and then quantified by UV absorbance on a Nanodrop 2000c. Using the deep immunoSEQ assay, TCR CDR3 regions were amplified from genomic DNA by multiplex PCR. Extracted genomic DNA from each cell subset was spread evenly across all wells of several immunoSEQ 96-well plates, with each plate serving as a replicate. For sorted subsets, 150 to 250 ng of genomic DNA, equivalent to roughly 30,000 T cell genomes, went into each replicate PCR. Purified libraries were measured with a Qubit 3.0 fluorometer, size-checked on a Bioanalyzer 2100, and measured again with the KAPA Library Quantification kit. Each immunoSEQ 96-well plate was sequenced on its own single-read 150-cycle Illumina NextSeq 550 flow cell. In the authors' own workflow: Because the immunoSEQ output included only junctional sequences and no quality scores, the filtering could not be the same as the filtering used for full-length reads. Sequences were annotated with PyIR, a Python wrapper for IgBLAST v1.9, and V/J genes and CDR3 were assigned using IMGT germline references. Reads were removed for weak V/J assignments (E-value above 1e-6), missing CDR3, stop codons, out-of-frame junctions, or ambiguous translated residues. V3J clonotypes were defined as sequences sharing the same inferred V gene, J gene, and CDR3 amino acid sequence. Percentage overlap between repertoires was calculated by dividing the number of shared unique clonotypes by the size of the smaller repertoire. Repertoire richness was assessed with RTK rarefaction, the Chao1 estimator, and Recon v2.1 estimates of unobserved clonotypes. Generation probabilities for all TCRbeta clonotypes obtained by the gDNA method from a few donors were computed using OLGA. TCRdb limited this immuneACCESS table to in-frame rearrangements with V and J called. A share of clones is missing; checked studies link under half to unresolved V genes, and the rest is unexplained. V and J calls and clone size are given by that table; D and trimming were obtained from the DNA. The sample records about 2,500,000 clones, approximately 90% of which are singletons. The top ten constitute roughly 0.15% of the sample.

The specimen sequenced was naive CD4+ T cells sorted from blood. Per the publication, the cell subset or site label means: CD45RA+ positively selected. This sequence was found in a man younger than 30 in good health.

The CDR3 reads as follows: CASSQDRSNYGYTF. The nucleotide sequence reads TGTGCCAGCAGCCAAGATAGGAGTAACTATGGCTACACCTTC. The V gene is TRBV4-2 and the J gene is TRBJ1-2, with the D gene not confidently named. Counted from cysteine to phenylalanine, this CDR3 has 14 amino acids. Kept here is only the CDR3 DNA, which spans 42 bases and is read in frame from base 1. CDR1 and CDR2, looked up from the germline V gene, are LGHNA and YNFKEQ. Trimming costs V 0 bases and J 1 base, and their ends lie 6 bases apart.